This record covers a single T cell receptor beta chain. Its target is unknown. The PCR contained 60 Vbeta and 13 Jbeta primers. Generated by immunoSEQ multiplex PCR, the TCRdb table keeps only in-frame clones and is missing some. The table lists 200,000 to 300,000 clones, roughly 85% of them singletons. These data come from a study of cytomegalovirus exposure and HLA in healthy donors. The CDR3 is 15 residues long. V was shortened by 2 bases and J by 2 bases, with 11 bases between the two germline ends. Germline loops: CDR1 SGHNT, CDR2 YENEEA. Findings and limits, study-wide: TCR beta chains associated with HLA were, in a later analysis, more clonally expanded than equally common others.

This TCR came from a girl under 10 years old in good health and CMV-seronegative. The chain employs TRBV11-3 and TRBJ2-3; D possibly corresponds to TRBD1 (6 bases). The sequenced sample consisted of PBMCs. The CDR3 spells CASSLYNRVTDTQYF. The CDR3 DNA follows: TGTGCCAGCAGCTTATATAACAGGGTCACAGATACGCAGTATTTT.